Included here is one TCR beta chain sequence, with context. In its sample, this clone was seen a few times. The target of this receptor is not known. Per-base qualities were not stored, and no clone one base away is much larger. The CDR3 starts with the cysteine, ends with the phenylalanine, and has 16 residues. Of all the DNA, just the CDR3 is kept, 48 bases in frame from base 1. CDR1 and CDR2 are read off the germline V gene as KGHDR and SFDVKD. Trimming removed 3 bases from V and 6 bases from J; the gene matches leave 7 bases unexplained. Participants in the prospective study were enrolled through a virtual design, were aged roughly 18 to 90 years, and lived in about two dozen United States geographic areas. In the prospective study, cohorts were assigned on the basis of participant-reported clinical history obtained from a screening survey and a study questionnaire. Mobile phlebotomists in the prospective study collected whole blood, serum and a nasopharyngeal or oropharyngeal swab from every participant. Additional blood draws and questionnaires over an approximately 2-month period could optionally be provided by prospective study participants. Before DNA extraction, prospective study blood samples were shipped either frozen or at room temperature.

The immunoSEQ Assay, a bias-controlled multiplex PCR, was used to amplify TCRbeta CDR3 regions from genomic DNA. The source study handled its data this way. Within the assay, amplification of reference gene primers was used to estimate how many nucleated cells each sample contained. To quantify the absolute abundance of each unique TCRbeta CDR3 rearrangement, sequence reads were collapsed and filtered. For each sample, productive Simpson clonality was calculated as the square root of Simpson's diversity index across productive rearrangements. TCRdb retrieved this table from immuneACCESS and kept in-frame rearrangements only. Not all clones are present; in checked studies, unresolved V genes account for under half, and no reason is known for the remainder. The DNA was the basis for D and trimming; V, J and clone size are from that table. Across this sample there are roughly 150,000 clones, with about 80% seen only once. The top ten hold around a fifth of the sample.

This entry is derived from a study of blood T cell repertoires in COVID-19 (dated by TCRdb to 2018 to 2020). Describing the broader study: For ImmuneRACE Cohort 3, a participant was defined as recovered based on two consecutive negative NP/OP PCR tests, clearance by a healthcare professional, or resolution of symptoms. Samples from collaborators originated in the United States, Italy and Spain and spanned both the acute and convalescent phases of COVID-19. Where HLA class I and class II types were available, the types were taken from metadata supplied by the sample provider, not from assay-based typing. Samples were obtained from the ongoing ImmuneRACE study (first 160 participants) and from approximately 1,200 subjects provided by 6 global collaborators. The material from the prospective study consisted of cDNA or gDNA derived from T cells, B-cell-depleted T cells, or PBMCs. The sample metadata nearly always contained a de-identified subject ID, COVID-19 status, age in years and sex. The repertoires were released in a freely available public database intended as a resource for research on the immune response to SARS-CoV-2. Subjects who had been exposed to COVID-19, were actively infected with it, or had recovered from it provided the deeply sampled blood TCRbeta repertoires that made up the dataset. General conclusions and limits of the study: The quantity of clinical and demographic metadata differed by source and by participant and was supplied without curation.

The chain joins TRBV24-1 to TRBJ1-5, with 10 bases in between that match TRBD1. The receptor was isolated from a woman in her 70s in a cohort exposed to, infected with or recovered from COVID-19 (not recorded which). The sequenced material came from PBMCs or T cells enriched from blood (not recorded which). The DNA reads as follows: TGTGCCACCAGTGATCCCGGGACAGGGGATGGTCAGCCCCAGCATTTT. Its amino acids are CATSDPGTGDGQPQHF.